This T cell receptor (beta chain) was observed in a study of shared clonotypes between healthy human individuals. Study details: A donor's plate count was three for CD4 naive and three for CD4 memory; CD8 naive had two and CD8 memory one.

All the donors were Caucasian adults who lived in Nashville, Tennessee. CD45RA+ naive and CD45RA-negative memory subsets were separated from CD4+ cells. For every subset, genomic DNA was evenly distributed across several immunoSEQ plates. Measured with immunoSEQ multiplex PCR; TCRdb has only the in-frame clones, and not every one. The top ten hold 0.36% of the sample, which has 2 million to 3 million clones, 93% seen once. Germline V CDR1 and CDR2: SGHVS, FQNEAQ. The V segment lost 6 bases and the J segment 10 bases; nucleotides outside the gene matches: 11. CDR3 size: 14 residues. The source of this sequence is a man aged 18 to 29 in good health. Some clones in this sample may be carry-over from other donors' samples. The sequenced sample consisted of naive CD4+ T cells from PBMCs. Subset indicated: CD45RA+ positively selected. This rearrangement joins TRBV7-8 to TRBJ2-1, with 8 bases that match TRBD1. The CDR3 nucleotides are TGTGCCAGCAGTGACAGGGGTGGGAAAGGAGAGCAGTTCTTC. Encoded protein: CASSDRGGKGEQFF.